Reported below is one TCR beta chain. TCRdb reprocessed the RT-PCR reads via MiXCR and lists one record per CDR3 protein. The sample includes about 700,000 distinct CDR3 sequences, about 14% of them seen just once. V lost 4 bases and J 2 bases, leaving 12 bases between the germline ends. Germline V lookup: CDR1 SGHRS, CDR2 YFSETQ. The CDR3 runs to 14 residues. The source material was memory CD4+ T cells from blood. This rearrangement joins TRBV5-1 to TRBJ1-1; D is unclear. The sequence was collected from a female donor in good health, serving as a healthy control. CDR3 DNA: TGCGCCAGCAGCCAGACGAGGGAAAACACTGAAGCTTTCTTT. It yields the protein CASSQTRENTEAFF.